This T cell receptor beta chain is from a study of T-cell memory formation after mild COVID-19. CDR3 length equals 15 residues. V lost 2 bases to trimming and J lost 6 bases; unmatched junction nucleotides: 4. TCRdb used MiXCR to reprocess the 5' RACE reads, holding one entry per CDR3 protein. Among about 600,000 distinct CDR3 sequences, less than 25% were seen once, and the ten largest hold approximately 8.4%. Sequenced material: PBMCs or a T cell subset sorted from them (not recorded which). The chain joins TRBV12-3 or TRBV12-4 to TRBJ2-3; TRBD2 aligns across 11 bases. The source of this sequence is an adult woman who had mild COVID-19 (a few samples of this study predate the infection). Cell type and time point are not known. DNA for the CDR3: TGTGCCAGCAGTTTATTACTAGCGGGAGTGGATACGCAGTATTTT. This translates into CASSLLLAGVDTQYF.